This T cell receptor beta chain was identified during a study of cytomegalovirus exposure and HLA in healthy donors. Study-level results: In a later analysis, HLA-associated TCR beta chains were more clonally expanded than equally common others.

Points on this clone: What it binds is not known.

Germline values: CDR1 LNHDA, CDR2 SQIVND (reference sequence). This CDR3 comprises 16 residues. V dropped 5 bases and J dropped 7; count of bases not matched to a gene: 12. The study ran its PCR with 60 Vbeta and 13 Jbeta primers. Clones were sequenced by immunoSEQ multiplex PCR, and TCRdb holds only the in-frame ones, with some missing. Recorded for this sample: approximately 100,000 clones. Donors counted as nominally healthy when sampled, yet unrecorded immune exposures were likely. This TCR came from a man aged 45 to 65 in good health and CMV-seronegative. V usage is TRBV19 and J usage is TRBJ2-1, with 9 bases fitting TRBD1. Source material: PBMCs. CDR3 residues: CASSSPGQGWVNEQFF. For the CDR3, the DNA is TGTGCCAGTAGTTCCCCCGGACAGGGGTGGGTTAATGAGCAGTTCTTC.